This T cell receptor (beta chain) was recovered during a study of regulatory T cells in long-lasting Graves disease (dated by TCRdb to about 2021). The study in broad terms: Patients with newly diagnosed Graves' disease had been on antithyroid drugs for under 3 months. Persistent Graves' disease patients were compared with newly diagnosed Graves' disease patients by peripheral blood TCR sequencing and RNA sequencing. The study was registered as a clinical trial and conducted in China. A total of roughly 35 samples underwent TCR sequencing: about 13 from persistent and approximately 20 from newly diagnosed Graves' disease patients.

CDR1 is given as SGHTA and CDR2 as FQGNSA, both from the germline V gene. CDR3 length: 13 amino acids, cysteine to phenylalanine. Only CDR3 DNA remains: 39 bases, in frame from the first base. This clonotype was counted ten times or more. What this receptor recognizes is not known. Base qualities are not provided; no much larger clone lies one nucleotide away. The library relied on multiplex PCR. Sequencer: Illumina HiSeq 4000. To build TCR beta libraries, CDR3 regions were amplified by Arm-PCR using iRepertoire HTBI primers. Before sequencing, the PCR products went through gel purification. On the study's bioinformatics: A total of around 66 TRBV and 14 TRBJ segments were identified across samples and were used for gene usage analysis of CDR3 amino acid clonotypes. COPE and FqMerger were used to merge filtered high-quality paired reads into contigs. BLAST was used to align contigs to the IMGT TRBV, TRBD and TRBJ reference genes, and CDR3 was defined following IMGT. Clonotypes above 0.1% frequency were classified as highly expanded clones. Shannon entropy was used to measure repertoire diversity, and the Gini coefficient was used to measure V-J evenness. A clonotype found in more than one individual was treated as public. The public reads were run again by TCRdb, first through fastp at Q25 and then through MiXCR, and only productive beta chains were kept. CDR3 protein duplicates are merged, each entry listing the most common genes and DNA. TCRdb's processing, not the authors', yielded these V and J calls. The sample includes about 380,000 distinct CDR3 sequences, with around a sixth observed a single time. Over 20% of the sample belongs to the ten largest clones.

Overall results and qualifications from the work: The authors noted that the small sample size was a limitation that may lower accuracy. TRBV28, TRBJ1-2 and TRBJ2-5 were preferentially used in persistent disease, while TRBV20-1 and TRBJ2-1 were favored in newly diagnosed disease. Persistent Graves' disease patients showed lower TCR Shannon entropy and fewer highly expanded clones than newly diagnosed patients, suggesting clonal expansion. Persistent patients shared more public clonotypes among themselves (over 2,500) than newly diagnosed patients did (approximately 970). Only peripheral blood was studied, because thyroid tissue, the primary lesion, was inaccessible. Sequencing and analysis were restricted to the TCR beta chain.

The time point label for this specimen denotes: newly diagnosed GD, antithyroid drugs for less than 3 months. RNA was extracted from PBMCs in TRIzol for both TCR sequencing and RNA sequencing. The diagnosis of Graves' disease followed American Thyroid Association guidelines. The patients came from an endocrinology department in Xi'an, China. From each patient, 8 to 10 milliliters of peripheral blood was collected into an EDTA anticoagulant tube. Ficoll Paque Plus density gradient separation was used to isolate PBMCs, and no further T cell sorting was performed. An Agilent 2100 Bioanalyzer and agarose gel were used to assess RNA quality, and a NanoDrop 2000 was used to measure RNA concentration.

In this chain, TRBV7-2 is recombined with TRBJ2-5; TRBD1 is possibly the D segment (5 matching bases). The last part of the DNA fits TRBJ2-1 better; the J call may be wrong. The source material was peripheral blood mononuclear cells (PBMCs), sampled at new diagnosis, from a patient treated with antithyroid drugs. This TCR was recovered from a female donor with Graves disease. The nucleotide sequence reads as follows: TGTGCCAGCAGCACCAGACAGACCCATGAGCAGTTCTTC. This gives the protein CASSTRQTHEQFF.